Sequencing of this TCR beta chain was carried out in a study of T cells in Graves' hyperthyroidism and ophthalmopathy. Study results and caveats: Researchers report that a 13 V-J model separated ophthalmopathy from stable hyperthyroidism. Clonotypes that were expanded in thyroid above 0.001 mostly appeared in blood too.

This clonotype was seen many times. The antigen is not known. Orbital computed tomography and thyroid ultrasound, together with serum TRAb and thyroxine and clinical symptoms, were used for diagnoses. TCR beta CDR3 region amplification was performed from RNA transcripts. A first-round RT-PCR of the TCR CDR3 used the HTBI primer set. MiXCR, run by TCRdb on the multiplex PCR reads, gives a single entry per CDR3 protein. In the table there are fewer than 250,000 distinct CDR3 sequences, about 25% of which are singletons. Trimming shortened V by 3 bases and J by 1 base, and 16 bases separated the two germline ends. The CDR3 spans 15 residues. The V gene's germline CDR1 is DFQATT and CDR2 SNEGSKA (reference sequence).

The sequenced material came from blood. The receptor was isolated from a woman aged 40 to 55 with Graves' ophthalmopathy. The V gene is TRBV20-1, the J gene TRBJ2-7; D may be TRBD2 (5 bases). The CDR3: CSARVAASISYEQYF. The CDR3 DNA sequence: TGCAGTGCTAGGGTCGCGGCTAGCATATCCTACGAGCAGTACTTC.